The 19 T cell receptor beta chains listed next were all sequenced from one sample in a study of metastatic and nonmetastatic thyroid tumors. No patient received treatment before thyroid surgery. Using MiXCR, TCRdb reanalyzed the PCR reads. The data show 50,000 to 65,000 clones, 4% to 4.5% seen once. Sequencing used blood. These receptors were taken from a female donor with papillary thyroid cancer or a benign thyroid nodule (not recorded which). Some clones in this sample may be carry-over from other donors' samples.

This clone was detected ten times or more. This chain joins TRBV11-2 and TRBJ2-7; 11 bases are a match to TRBD1. CDR3 size: 15 residues. Looked up from germline, CDR1 is SGHAT and CDR2 is FQNNGV. Germline trimming cut 4 bases from V and 3 bases from J; bases unmatched to any gene: 5. In nucleotides, the CDR3 is TGTGCCAGCAGCTATTCGGGACAGGGGGTCTACGAGCAGTACTTC. It encodes CASSYSGQGVYEQYF.

This clone was detected ten times or more. The chain links TRBV5-1 to TRBJ2-1; D may match TRBD1 or TRBD2 (6 bases each). Trimming removed 6 bases from V and 0 bases from J, with 19 bases in between. CDR3 length: 17 residues. The V gene's germline CDR1 is SGHRS and CDR2 YFSETQ. The CDR3 region is CASTWGDIVSSYNEQFF. DNA for the CDR3: TGCGCCAGCACCTGGGGGGACATCGTGAGCTCCTACAATGAGCAGTTCTTC.

As to this clone: A much larger clonotype is one base distant, so this may be a read error. Other nucleotide sequences from this sample produce the same CDR3. This chain links TRBV19 with TRBJ2-5; TRBD1 aligns across 7 bases. Looked up from germline, CDR1 is LNHDA and CDR2 is SQIVND (reference sequence). The CDR3 is 13 amino acids. J lost 2 bases, V lost 6 bases, and 3 bases had no gene match. The DNA of the CDR3 is TGTGCCAGTAGCAGACAGGGACAAGAGACCCAGTACTTC. Translation gives CASSRQGQETQYF.

CDR3 sequence: CASSAGFGGSYGYTF. The DNA of the CDR3 is TGTGCCAGCAGTGCCGGGTTCGGGGGATCCTATGGCTACACCTTC. This rearrangement joins TRBV6-1 to TRBJ1-2; D may be TRBD1 (5 bases). The CDR3 extends over 15 amino acids. The V gene's germline CDR1 is MNHNS and CDR2 SASEGT. V was shortened by 4 bases and J by 4 bases, with 16 bases between the two germline ends.

This clone was seen at least ten times. This chain uses TRBV19 with TRBJ2-2, with D tentatively TRBD1 or TRBD2 (5 bases each). Germline values: CDR1 LNHDA, CDR2 SQIVND (reference sequence). Trimming took 4 bases from V and 7 from J, leaving 16 bases between them. This CDR3 contains 15 residues. In nucleotides, the CDR3 is TGTGCCAGTAGTACCTTAGAAGGGACGGACGGGGAGCTGTTTTTT. As protein: CASSTLEGTDGELFF.

This clone was picked up many times. The chain links TRBV7-9 to TRBJ2-1; 11 bases line up with TRBD2. The germline gives CDR1 SEHNR, CDR2 FQNEAQ (reference sequence). The CDR3 is 17 residues long. V was clipped by 4 bases and J by 0 bases; unmatched bases: 5. The CDR3 nucleotides read TGTGCCAGCAGCTCAACCGGGACTAGCGGCTCCTACAATGAGCAGTTCTTC. It encodes CASSSTGTSGSYNEQFF.

The chain employs TRBV18 and TRBJ2-1; D is undetermined. The V gene lost 0 bases and the J gene lost 4 bases, with 7 bases spanning the gap. The germline V gene encodes CDR1 KGHSH and CDR2 LQKENI. This CDR3 region has 14 residues. CDR3 coding DNA: TGTGCCAGCTCACCACCGGGCCCGTACAATGAGCAGTTCTTC. It yields the protein CASSPPGPYNEQFF.

This clone has just a few counts. This may stem from a read error, because a much larger clone lies one nucleotide away. Within the sample, other DNA sequences also encode this same CDR3. The rearrangement joins TRBV5-6 to TRBJ1-2, with 7 bases that match TRBD1. CDR1 is SGHDT and CDR2 is YYEEEE in the germline V gene. This CDR3 spans 16 amino acids. Trimming took 4 bases from V and 1 from J; bases not matched to a gene: 10. CDR3: CASSPGDRVGNYGYTF. In nucleotides, the CDR3 is TGTGCCAGCAGCCCGGGTGACAGGGTTGGTAACTATGGCTACACCTTC.

This clone was seen at least ten times. The J gene is TRBJ1-2, the V gene TRBV6-5; D not resolved. The CDR3 is made up of 12 amino acids. Deletions cut 2 bases from V and 7 bases from J, with 8 bases between. CDR1 is MNHEY, CDR2 SVGAGI, per germline. The CDR3 here is CASSYASGGYTF. The CDR3 coding sequence is TGTGCCAGCAGTTACGCGAGTGGTGGCTACACCTTC.

This clone has just a few counts. The chain combines TRBV6-1 with TRBJ1-5; D gene uncertain. Trimming cost V 6 bases and J 2 bases, with 17 bases left between them. Germline V gene sequence: CDR1 MNHNS, CDR2 SASEGT. The CDR3 is made up of 16 amino acids. In nucleotides, the CDR3 is TGTGCCAGCAGGGCCGGGGATCCTTCGGGCAATCAGCCCCAGCATTTT. It yields the protein CASRAGDPSGNQPQHF.

This clone was counted at least ten times. The chain recombines TRBV5-1 with TRBJ1-2; D remains unclear. The CDR3 covers 14 residues. The germline CDR1 and CDR2 sequences are SGHRS and YFSETQ. V lost 10 bases to trimming and J lost 4 bases, with 20 bases between them. The CDR3 DNA sequence: TGCGCCGTACAAAATGAGGAAGGCACCTATGGCTACACCTTC. Encoded protein: CAVQNEEGTYGYTF.

The V and J genes are TRBV12-3 or TRBV12-4 and TRBJ2-7; 7 nucleotides match TRBD1. J gave up 6 bases and V 5 bases, and 10 bases lay outside the gene matches. CDR3 length equals 14 residues. CDR3 in amino acids: CASSHQQGWGEQYF. DNA for the CDR3: TGTGCCAGCAGTCACCAACAGGGGTGGGGCGAGCAGTACTTC.

This clone was seen ten or more times. The rearrangement uses TRBV6-2 or TRBV6-3 and TRBJ2-3, with 12 bases lining up with TRBD2. The CDR3 is 15 amino acids. Losses at the gene ends were 2 bases for V and 5 bases for J; bases not matched to a gene: 2. Germline V lookup: CDR1 MNHEY, CDR2 SVGEGT. The CDR3 DNA reads as TGTGCCAGCAGTTACCTAGCGGGAGGGCAAGATACGCAGTATTTT. This codes for CASSYLAGGQDTQYF.

This clone was picked up many times. This rearrangement joins TRBV6-1 to TRBJ2-5; 7 bases align to TRBD1. V lost 6 bases, J lost 5 bases, and 21 bases stayed unmatched. Germline V lookup: CDR1 MNHNS, CDR2 SASEGT. This CDR3 spans 18 amino acids. The CDR3 region has the DNA TGTGCCAGCAGGGTCCGGGACAGCGGACGGGGTTCTGGGGAGACCCAGTACTTC. As protein: CASRVRDSGRGSGETQYF.

The chain couples TRBV5-5 to TRBJ1-1, with D perhaps TRBD1 (6 bases). With 6 bases removed from V and 5 bases from J, the gap between germline ends came to 17 bases. This CDR3 comprises 14 residues. The germline V gene has CDR1 SGHKS and CDR2 YYEKEE (reference sequence). The CDR3 DNA is TGTGCCAGCACCCCTAGGGGGGCGCGTACTGAAGCTTTCTTT. Amino acid sequence: CASTPRGARTEAFF.

Many counts were recorded for this clone. The rearrangement links TRBV10-3 to TRBJ2-5, with 9 bases matching TRBD2. The CDR3 covers 20 residues. Trimming at V came to 2 bases and at J to 2 bases, leaving 18 bases not matched to a gene. Germline V gene data show CDR1 as ENHRY and CDR2 as SYGVKD. CDR3 DNA: TGTGCCATCAGTGAGAGTAGGTTGGGACTAGCTAAAAGCGGTCAAGAGACCCAGTACTTC. This codes for CAISESRLGLAKSGQETQYF.

At least ten counts were recorded for this clone. The V and J genes are TRBV5-1 and TRBJ2-5; 8 bases agree with TRBD1. V was clipped by 4 bases and J by 4 bases; unmatched bases: 9. The CDR3 spans 15 residues. The germline CDR1 and CDR2 sequences are SGHRS and YFSETQ. The CDR3 reads CASSRTGRELETQYF. DNA of the CDR3: TGCGCCAGCAGCCGGACAGGGCGGGAATTAGAGACCCAGTACTTC.

This clone showed up just once. One end of the junction is discordant with germline, which a read error may explain. The chain employs TRBV14 and TRBJ1-6; a weak D match, TRBD1 (5 bases). The length of the CDR3 is 12 residues. Germline loops: CDR1 SGHDN, CDR2 FVKESK. CDR3 in amino acids: CTSSQQVSPLHF. The CDR3, as DNA: TGTACCAGCAGCCAACAGGTCTCACCCCTCCACTTT.

A few counts support this clone. The chain uses TRBV6-2 or TRBV6-3 and TRBJ2-5, with D perhaps matching TRBD1 or TRBD2 (6 bases each). Germline values: CDR1 MNHEY, CDR2 SVGEGT. V was clipped by 5 bases and J by 1 base, with 17 bases between them. The CDR3 loop spans 16 amino acids. Here the CDR3 reads CASSPRGGGLQETQYF. The DNA of the CDR3 is TGTGCCAGCAGTCCTCGAGGGGGAGGACTCCAAGAGACCCAGTACTTC.